These 22 T cell receptor beta chains came from one sample sequenced in a study of blood T cell repertoires in COVID-19. Profiling relied on immunoSEQ multiplex PCR, and the TCRdb table lists in-frame clones only, not all of them. The sample includes under 200,000 clones, around four fifths of them seen just once. Sequenced material: peripheral blood. All receptors come from a man aged 65-85 years with acute or convalescent COVID-19.

The chain joins TRBV11-3 to TRBJ1-1; TRBD1 matches 7 bases. V was clipped by 5 bases and J by 1 base; unmatched bases: 13. The CDR3 runs to 17 residues. Germline CDR1 and CDR2: SGHNT and YENEEA. CDR3 loop: CASSPKLQQGPNTEAFF. The CDR3 coding sequence is TGTGCCAGCAGCCCAAAATTACAACAGGGGCCGAACACTGAAGCTTTCTTT.

This clone was seen repeatedly, ten times or more. The V call is TRBV10-3, the J call TRBJ2-7; tentative D call: TRBD1 (6 bases). The CDR3 is made up of 14 amino acids. Per germline, CDR1 ENHRY and CDR2 SYGVKD. V was pared by 6 bases and J by 0 bases, with 12 bases between. CDR3 coding DNA: TGTGCCATCAGGGACAGTTCGAGCTCCTACGAGCAGTACTTC. Its protein product is CAIRDSSSSYEQYF.

This chain joins TRBV3-1 (or the pseudogene TRBV3-2) and TRBJ1-2; 7 nucleotides line up with TRBD1. The V gene end was trimmed by 4 bases and the J gene end by 7 bases; junction bases not matched to a gene: 3. Germline values: CDR1 LGHDT, CDR2 YNNKEL (reference sequence). The CDR3 has 12 amino acids. CDR3 sequence (DNA): TGTGCCAGCAGCCCTACAGGGGTTGGCTACACCTTC. Its protein is CASSPTGVGYTF.

This chain uses TRBV29-1 with TRBJ1-1; D gene uncertain. Germline lookup yields CDR1 SQVTM and CDR2 ANQGSEA. The V and J ends lost 6 bases and 2 bases respectively, with 19 bases between them. This CDR3 is built from 15 residues. The CDR3 sequence is CSVLPPGELNTEAFF. CDR3 nucleotide sequence: TGCAGCGTCCTCCCCCCGGGAGAATTAAACACTGAAGCTTTCTTT. The full variable domain, with the rest looked up from reference TRBV29-1 and TRBJ1-1, is SAVISQKPSRDICQRGTSLTIQCQVDSQVTMMFWYRQQPGQSLTLIATANQGSEATYESGFVIDKFPISRPNLTFSTLTVSNMSPEDSSIYLCSVLPPGELNTEAFFGQGTRLTVV.

This chain uses TRBV6-5 with TRBJ2-3, with D possibly being TRBD2 (5 bases). The CDR3 runs to 16 residues. Deletions cut 2 bases from V and 0 bases from J, with 12 bases between. Germline V gene sequence: CDR1 MNHEY, CDR2 SVGAGI. CDR3 coding DNA: TGTGCCAGCAGTTACAATGGCGGCGGGAGCACAGATACGCAGTATTTT. Protein sequence: CASSYNGGGSTDTQYF.

This clone has more than one count but fewer than ten. The genes are TRBV10-3 and TRBJ2-7; TRBD2 aligns across 8 bases. The length of the CDR3 is 12 residues. Per germline, CDR1 ENHRY and CDR2 SYGVKD. V was pared by 10 bases and J by 2 bases, with 4 bases of the junction left unmatched. The CDR3 loop reads CATSGLPYEQYF. Written as DNA, the CDR3 is TGTGCCACTAGCGGGCTCCCCTACGAGCAGTACTTC.

Regarding this clone: A read error may produce the germline difference seen at one junction end. This sequence joins TRBV29-1 and TRBJ1-1; D perhaps matches TRBD1 (6 bases). CDR3 length: 9 residues. CDR1 is SQVTM, CDR2 ANQGSEA, per germline. The CDR3 protein is CSVDNRDSF. CDR3 in DNA: TGCAGCGTTGACAACAGGGATTCATTT.

This clone came up once. This chain joins TRBV9 and TRBJ2-7; 8 nucleotides align to TRBD1. Per germline, CDR1 SGDLS and CDR2 YYNGEE. This CDR3 has 15 amino acids. V shed 4 bases, J shed 4 bases, and the junction held 10 bases outside the gene matches. The CDR3 region is CASSLGQGLGYEQYF. In nucleotides, the CDR3 is TGTGCCAGCAGCTTAGGACAGGGTCTAGGGTACGAGCAGTACTTC.

V is TRBV27 and J is TRBJ2-3; 7 bases line up with TRBD2. CDR1 and CDR2 (germline): MNHEY, SMNVEV (reference sequence). This CDR3 is built from 17 residues. V lost 3 bases to trimming and J lost 2 bases; unmatched junction nucleotides: 11. DNA of the CDR3: TGTGCCAGCAGTTTGGGGCTGGGACTACCTTCCACAGATACGCAGTATTTT. It is translated as CASSLGLGLPSTDTQYF.

This chain joins TRBV4-3 and TRBJ2-1; 9 positions match TRBD2. There are 16 residues in the CDR3. Germline CDR1 LGHNA, CDR2 YSLEER. The V segment lost 4 bases and the J segment 1 base; nucleotides outside the gene matches: 5. CDR3 coding DNA: TGCGCCAGCAGCCTCAGGACTAGCGTTTCCTACAATGAGCAGTTCTTC. As protein: CASSLRTSVSYNEQFF.

This clone appeared a few times. This chain uses TRBV5-4 with TRBJ2-1, with TRBD2 matching 9 bases. The CDR3 is 16 residues long. The V gene end was trimmed by 4 bases and the J gene end by 7 bases; junction bases not matched to a gene: 12. The germline V gene encodes CDR1 SGHNT and CDR2 YYREEE (reference sequence). The DNA for the CDR3 is TGTGCCAGCAGCCGTGGAGTATCTAGCGGGATGAATGAGCAGTTCTTC. Translating gives CASSRGVSSGMNEQFF.

This clone showed up just a few times. The same CDR3 also results from other DNA sequences found in this sample. The gene calls are TRBV27 and TRBJ1-1, with TRBD1 identical over 7 bases. After removal of 3 bases from V and 6 bases from J, the junction contained 4 bases not matched to a gene. The CDR3 covers 13 residues. The germline gives CDR1 MNHEY, CDR2 SMNVEV (reference sequence). CDR3 in amino acids: CASSLRQGPEAFF. The CDR3 DNA reads TGTGCCAGCAGTTTGCGACAGGGACCTGAAGCTTTCTTT.

The chain employs TRBV2 and TRBJ2-7; D is possibly TRBD1 (5 bases). Germline loops: CDR1 SNHLY, CDR2 FYNNEI. V lost 5 bases and J lost 6, with 14 bases in between. This CDR3 is 13 amino acids long. CDR3: CASSYATGGEQYF. The CDR3 nucleotides are TGTGCCAGCAGTTATGCCACAGGCGGCGAGCAGTACTTC.

In its sample, this clone was seen once. The CDR3: CASSLVGEETQYF. The CDR3 DNA reads TGTGCCAGCAGCTTGGTAGGGGAAGAGACCCAGTACTTC. The chain recombines TRBV5-4 with TRBJ2-5; the D gene is possibly TRBD1 (5 bases). The V gene's germline CDR1 is SGHNT and CDR2 YYREEE (reference sequence). V was pared by 0 bases and J by 3 bases, with 6 bases between. This CDR3 is built from 13 residues.

The chain combines TRBV3-1 (or the pseudogene TRBV3-2) with TRBJ1-1, with TRBD1 matching 8 bases. Trimming removed 5 bases from V and 7 bases from J; junction bases left unmatched: 6. Germline V gene lookup returns CDR1 LGHDT and CDR2 YNNKEL (reference sequence). This CDR3 has 13 amino acids. CDR3 loop: CASSSGGLLEAFF. The CDR3 bases are TGTGCCAGCAGCTCAGGGGGCCTACTTGAAGCTTTCTTT.

The chain couples TRBV5-1 to TRBJ2-1; D gene uncertain. V lost 2 bases and J lost 4, with 10 bases in between. The CDR3 runs to 14 residues. Germline CDR1 and CDR2: SGHRS and YFSETQ. The DNA of the CDR3 is TGCGCCAGCAGCTTAAATCCCAGATACAATGAGCAGTTCTTC. Translation gives CASSLNPRYNEQFF. The full variable domain, in which reference TRBV5-1 and TRBJ2-1 provide the parts outside the CDR3, is KAGVTQTPRYLIKTRGQQVTLSCSPISGHRSVSWYQQTPGQGLQFLFEYFSETQRNKGNFPGRFSGRQFSNSRSEMNVSTLELGDSALYLCASSLNPRYNEQFFGPGTRLTVL.

In its sample, this clone is medium-sized (0.01 to 0.1%). The gene calls are TRBV6-5 and TRBJ2-7; unclear D gene. The V gene lost 5 bases and the J gene lost 6 bases, with 14 bases spanning the gap. The CDR3 covers 13 residues. Per the germline V gene, CDR1 is MNHEY and CDR2 is SVGAGI. The CDR3 region is CASSPPLRSEQYF. DNA for the CDR3: TGTGCCAGCAGTCCCCCTTTGAGGTCCGAGCAGTACTTC.

The V and J genes are TRBV27 and TRBJ1-6, with D possibly matching TRBD1 (5 bases). The CDR3 sequence is 15 residues long. Trimming pared 4 bases from V and 8 bases from J, leaving 15 bases between. The germline V gene has CDR1 MNHEY and CDR2 SMNVEV (reference sequence). The CDR3 sequence is CASSYGGEGHSPLHF. The CDR3, as DNA: TGTGCCAGCAGTTACGGGGGTGAGGGGCATTCACCCCTCCACTTT.

The rearrangement links TRBV7-3 to TRBJ2-3; weak D call: TRBD1 (5 bases). Trimming took 6 bases from V and 0 from J, leaving 7 bases between them. This CDR3 region has 13 residues. Germline V lookup: CDR1 SGHTA, CDR2 FQGTGA. In nucleotides, the CDR3 is TGTGCCAGCAGACCAGGGAGCACAGATACGCAGTATTTT. Amino acids: CASRPGSTDTQYF.

V is TRBV6-5 and J is TRBJ1-4; 9 nucleotides align to TRBD1. The germline gives CDR1 MNHEY, CDR2 SVGAGI. This CDR3 spans 15 amino acids. The trim removed 2 bases at V and 5 bases at J, leaving 3 bases unmatched. CDR3 sequence (DNA): TGTGCCAGCAGTTACAGGGACAGGGTAAATGAAAAACTGTTTTTT. Protein product: CASSYRDRVNEKLFF.

The V call is TRBV19, the J call TRBJ2-1; 10 nucleotides agree with TRBD2. This CDR3 is 15 amino acids long. V lost 3 bases to trimming and J lost 10 bases; unmatched junction nucleotides: 9. The germline gives CDR1 LNHDA, CDR2 SQIVND (reference sequence). The CDR3 is CASSIVSSGSNEQFF. The CDR3 DNA reads TGTGCCAGTAGTATTGTGTCTAGCGGGAGCAACGAGCAGTTCTTC. The whole variable domain, remainder taken from reference TRBV19 and TRBJ2-1, is DGGITQSPKYLFRKEGQNVTLSCEQNLNHDAMYWYRQDPGQGLRLIYYSQIVNDFQKGDIAEGYSVSREKKESFPLTVTSAQKNPTAFYLCASSIVSSGSNEQFFGPGTRLTVL.

This clone was observed a single time. This chain joins TRBV7-2 and TRBJ2-7, with 11 bases matching TRBD1. CDR3 size: 16 residues. V shed 5 bases, J shed 5 bases, and the junction held 11 bases outside the gene matches. CDR1 SGHTA and CDR2 FQGNSA come from the germline V gene. The CDR3 bases are TGTGCCAGCAGCCAAGAGGACAGGGGGCCCCCCCACGAGCAGTACTTC. It codes for CASSQEDRGPPHEQYF.